The present entry profiles one T cell receptor beta chain with its context. Its antigen is not yet known. No base-level quality is on record; no much larger clone is a single base apart. According to the germline V gene (reference sequence), CDR1 reads SEHNR and CDR2 reads FQNEAQ. The CDR3 goes from the cysteine to the phenylalanine over 16 residues. The kept DNA is CDR3 alone, 48 bases in frame from the first base. Germline trimming: 6 bases from V, 5 bases from J; junction bases outside gene matches: 10. Participants in the prospective study were aged roughly 18 to 100 years, lived in over 20 United States geographic areas, and enrolled through a virtual design. To assign participants to cohorts, the prospective study relied on clinical history that participants themselves reported in a screening survey and a study questionnaire. For ImmuneRACE Cohort 3, a participant was defined as recovered based on two consecutive negative NP/OP PCR tests, clearance by a healthcare professional, or resolution of symptoms. Mobile phlebotomists in the prospective study collected whole blood, serum and a nasopharyngeal or oropharyngeal swab from every participant. Over an approximately two-month period, participants in the prospective study had the option of providing additional blood draws and questionnaires. Before DNA extraction, prospective study blood samples were shipped either frozen or at room temperature.

This entry is derived from a study of blood T cell repertoires in COVID-19 (TCRdb year 2020). As for the study more broadly: The collaborator samples originated in the United States, Italy and Spain and spanned the acute and convalescent phases of COVID-19. Deeply sampled blood TCRbeta repertoires from subjects exposed to, actively infected with, or recovered from COVID-19 were included in the dataset. Sample metadata almost always included a de-identified subject ID, COVID-19 status, age in years and sex. The material from the prospective study consisted of cDNA or gDNA derived from T cells, B-cell-depleted T cells, or PBMCs. HLA class I and class II types, where available, came from metadata supplied by the sample provider rather than from assay-based typing. Samples came from the ongoing ImmuneRACE study (first 160 participants) plus 1,254 subjects from 6 global collaborators. A freely available public database, intended as a resource for researchers studying the immune response to SARS-CoV-2, is where the repertoires were released. Points the paper makes about the study in general: How much clinical and demographic metadata was included differed by source and by participant, and the metadata was provided uncurated.

TCRbeta CDR3 regions were amplified from genomic DNA by means of the immunoSEQ Assay, a bias-controlled multiplex PCR. Regarding the original processing steps: The number of nucleated cells in each sample was estimated by amplification of reference gene primers within the assay. To quantify the absolute abundance of each unique TCRbeta CDR3 rearrangement, sequence reads were collapsed and filtered. For each sample, productive Simpson clonality was calculated by taking the square root of Simpson's diversity index across productive rearrangements. Imported from immuneACCESS, the table was reduced by TCRdb to in-frame sequences with V and J called. These copies leave out some clones; in studies compared against another copy, an unresolved V gene accounts for under half, and the cause of the remainder is not known. From that table come the V and J calls and clone size; the DNA was used to work out D and trimming. This sample gives over 200,000 clones in total; 75% to 90% of them show up just once. The top ten clones comprise approximately 2% of the sample.

The sequence was collected from a woman aged 45-60 years who had recovered from COVID-19. The rearrangement joined TRBV7-9 to TRBJ2-2; TRBD1 lines up with 9 middle nucleotides. Sample: PBMCs or T cells enriched from blood (not recorded which). This receptor carries the CDR3 CASRRTDRGRTGELFF. The DNA reads TGTGCCAGCAGACGAACTGACAGGGGGAGAACCGGGGAGCTGTTTTTT. Outside the CDR3, residues come from the reference TRBV7-9 and TRBJ2-2 proteins, so the full variable domain is: DTGVSQNPRHKITKRGQNVTFRCDPISEHNRLYWYRQTLGQGPEFLTYFQNEAQLEKSRLLSDRFSAERPKGSFSTLEIQRTEQGDSAMYLCASRRTDRGRTGELFFGEGSRLTVL.